Each of the 8 T cell receptor beta chains below was sequenced from the same sample in a study of beta chain features in type 1 diabetes. Reverse transcribing all isolated RNA meant expressed TCRB transcripts were sequenced. Sequencing was performed with immunoSEQ multiplex PCR; in TCRdb, only in-frame clones are kept and a portion is missing. The repertoire holds around 340,000 clones, with roughly a fifth as singletons. Input material: naive CD4+ T cells from blood. These receptors were taken from a woman in her late teens or twenties in good health.

The rearrangement uses TRBV30 and TRBJ1-2, with D hard to call. The CDR3 is 13 amino acids. Trimming took 0 bases from V and 3 from J, leaving 8 bases between them. CDR1 is GTSNPN, CDR2 SVGIG, per germline (reference sequence). In nucleotides, the CDR3 is TGTGCCTGGAGTGTAACGGGTGACTATGGCTACACCTTC. Its protein product is CAWSVTGDYGYTF.

This clone appeared a few times. The chain carries TRBV5-4 and TRBJ1-2, with TRBD1 matching over 8 bases. Germline lookup yields CDR1 SGHNT and CDR2 YYREEE (reference sequence). Trimming took 3 bases from V and 7 from J; bases not matched to a gene: 5. This CDR3 is built from 13 residues. This CDR3 reads CASSSETGAGYTF. In nucleotides, the CDR3 is TGTGCCAGCAGCTCGGAGACAGGGGCTGGCTACACCTTC.

Only a few counts were recorded for this clone. The rearrangement joins TRBV4-2 to TRBJ2-1, with 7 bases that match TRBD1. J was trimmed by 0 bases and V by 1 base; bases with no gene match: 9. The CDR3 covers 18 residues. Germline loops: CDR1 LGHNA, CDR2 YNFKEQ. The CDR3 loop reads CASSQGTGQGSSYNEQFF. The CDR3 DNA sequence: TGTGCCAGCAGCCAAGGGACAGGCCAAGGGAGCTCCTACAATGAGCAGTTCTTC.

This clone was found a few times. The rearrangement links TRBV30 to TRBJ1-5, with D hard to call. Trimming shortened V by 3 bases and J by 3 bases, and 9 bases separated the two germline ends. The germline CDR1 and CDR2 sequences are GTSNPN and SVGIG (reference sequence). This CDR3 is built from 13 residues. The CDR3 protein is CAWSARDNQPQHF. CDR3 bases: TGTGCCTGGAGCGCCCGGGACAATCAGCCCCAGCATTTT.

The V and J genes are TRBV29-1 and TRBJ1-1; TRBD1 is a possible D gene (6 bases). The V gene lost 7 bases and the J gene lost 0 bases, with 12 bases spanning the gap. The CDR3 totals 13 residues. Germline CDR1 SQVTM, CDR2 ANQGSEA. The CDR3 coding sequence is TGCAGCGGGGAGACAGGACTGAACACTGAAGCTTTCTTT. Translating it yields CSGETGLNTEAFF.

The chain combines TRBV6-1 with TRBJ2-6; 7 positions agree with TRBD1. Germline CDR1 MNHNS, CDR2 SASEGT. J gave up 4 bases and V 7 bases, and 7 bases lay outside the gene matches. The CDR3 spans 15 residues. The CDR3 sequence: CASKTRGSGANVLTF. In DNA, the CDR3 is TGTGCCAGCAAAACCAGGGGGTCCGGGGCCAACGTCCTGACTTTC.

With respect to this clone: At one of its ends the junction is not consistent with the germline gene, which may arise from a read error. The chain joins TRBV7-7 to TRBJ2-5, with 8 bases aligning to TRBD2. Germline V lookup: CDR1 SSHAT, CDR2 FNYEAQ (reference sequence). The CDR3 runs 16 residues. The CDR3 DNA reads as TGTGCTAGCAGCCCTTCGGGAGGGAGCCTAGCGGAGACCCAGTACTTC. It is translated as CASSPSGGSLAETQYF.

This clone was picked up a small number of times. This sequence joins TRBV9 and TRBJ2-3; D is uncertain. CDR1 SGDLS and CDR2 YYNGEE come from the germline V gene. The CDR3 runs to 13 residues. V gave up 2 bases and J gave up 6 bases, with 10 bases separating them. CDR3 coding DNA: TGTGCCAGCAGCGTCTCACCCGGGGATACGCAGTATTTT. Its protein product is CASSVSPGDTQYF.